This TCR beta chain derives from a study of radiotherapy plus CTLA-4 blockade in lung cancer. For the study at large: Among patients, under 20% showed objective responses, and approximately 30% had disease control.

TCRdb keeps only in-frame clones here, not all; method: immunoSEQ multiplex PCR. The table has some 110,000 clones, over 65% seen once. The study gave focal radiation plus ipilimumab CTLA-4 blockade to patients with chemo-refractory metastatic non-small-cell lung cancer. Study-level findings and limits: How blood T cell clones changed early, along with interferon-beta, reportedly forecast response best. In blood, tumor-derived TCR clones expanded after radiotherapy plus ipilimumab.

About this clone: The antigen is undetermined.

The sequencing here drew on peripheral blood, taken from a patient treated with radiotherapy plus ipilimumab. The TCR comes from a human donor with non-small cell lung cancer that progressed on radiotherapy plus ipilimumab. Some clones in this sample may be carry-over from other donors' samples.

This CDR3 reads CASGDRVSVGYTF. In nucleotides, the CDR3 is TGTGCCAGTGGGGACAGGGTTAGTGTAGGCTACACCTTC. V gene TRBV27 combines with J gene TRBJ1-2, with 9 bases aligning to TRBD1. The CDR3 length is 13 residues. Germline-derived CDR1 and CDR2 are MNHEY and SMNVEV (reference sequence). Trimming cost V 9 bases and J 8 bases; bases outside gene matches: 10.